The clone carrying this T cell receptor beta chain was detected only once. The CDR3 has 17 residues. Germline V lookup: CDR1 SGHTA, CDR2 FQGNSA. V was pared by 2 bases and J by 7 bases, with 9 bases of the junction left unmatched. In the authors' workflow: Researchers report that nucleated cell counts were estimated from reference gene primer amplification. The data were produced by immunoSEQ multiplex PCR, yet TCRdb's version contains in-frame clones alone and is incomplete. That table gives V, J and clone size, and the DNA gave D and trimming. The sample shows 150,000 to 200,000 clones, around 80% of them seen only once. These data belong to a study of blood T cell repertoires in COVID-19. On the study more broadly: Whether acute or convalescent, the COVID-19 samples came from the United States, Italy and Spain.

Sequenced input: peripheral blood. J is TRBJ2-7 and V is TRBV7-2; 15 nucleotides align to TRBD2. This clonotype was sampled from a man in his 60s with active or convalescent COVID-19. CDR3 DNA sequence: TGTGCCAGCAGCTTAACGGGACTAGCGGGGGGCCGAAATGAGCAGTACTTC. It codes for CASSLTGLAGGRNEQYF.